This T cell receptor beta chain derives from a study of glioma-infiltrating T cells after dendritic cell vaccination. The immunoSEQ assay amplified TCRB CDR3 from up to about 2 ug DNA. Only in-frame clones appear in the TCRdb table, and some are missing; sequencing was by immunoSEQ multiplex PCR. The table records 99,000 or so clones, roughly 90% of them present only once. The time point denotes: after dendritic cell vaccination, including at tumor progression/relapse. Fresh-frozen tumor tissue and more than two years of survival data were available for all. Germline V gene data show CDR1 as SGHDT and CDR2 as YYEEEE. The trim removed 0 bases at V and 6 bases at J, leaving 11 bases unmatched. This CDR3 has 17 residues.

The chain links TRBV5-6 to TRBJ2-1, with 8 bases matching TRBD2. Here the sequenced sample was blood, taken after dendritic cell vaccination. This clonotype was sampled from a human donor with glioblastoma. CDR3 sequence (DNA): TGTGCCAGCAGCTTGGACCTGGGACTAGGGGGTCGCAATGAGCAGTTCTTC. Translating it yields CASSLDLGLGGRNEQFF.